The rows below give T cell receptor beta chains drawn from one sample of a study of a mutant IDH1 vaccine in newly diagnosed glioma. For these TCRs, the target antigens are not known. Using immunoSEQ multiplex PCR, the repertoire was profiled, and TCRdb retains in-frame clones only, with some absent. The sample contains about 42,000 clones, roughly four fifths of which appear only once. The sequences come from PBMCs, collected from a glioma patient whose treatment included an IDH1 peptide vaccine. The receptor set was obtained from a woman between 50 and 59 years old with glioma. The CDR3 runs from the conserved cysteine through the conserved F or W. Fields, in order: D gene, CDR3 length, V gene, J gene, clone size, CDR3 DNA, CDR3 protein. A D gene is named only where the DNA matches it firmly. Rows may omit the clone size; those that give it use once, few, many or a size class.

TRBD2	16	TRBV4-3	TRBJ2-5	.	TGCGCCAGCAGCCAAGATAGCGGGGGGGCCACAGAGACCCAGTACTTC	CASSQDSGGATETQYF
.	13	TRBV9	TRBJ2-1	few	TGTGCCAGCAGCGTAGCGGACTACAATGAGCAGTTCTTC	CASSVADYNEQFF
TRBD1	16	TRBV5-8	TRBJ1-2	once	TGTGCCAGCAGCTTGGAGGGGGCAACGTTTGTCCATGGTTACACCTTC	CASSLEGATFVHGYTF
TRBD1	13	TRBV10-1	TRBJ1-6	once	TGCGCCAGCAGTGGGGACAGGGTTTCACCCCTCCACTTT	CASSGDRVSPLHF
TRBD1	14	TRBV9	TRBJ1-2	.	TGTGCCAGCAGCGCAATTCCGACAGGGAATGGCTACACCTTC	CASSAIPTGNGYTF
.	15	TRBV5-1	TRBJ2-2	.	TGCGCCAGCAGCTTGAGCCTAACACACACCGGGGAGCTGTTTTTT	CASSLSLTHTGELFF
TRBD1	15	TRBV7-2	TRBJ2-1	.	TGTGCCAGCATGGGGCAGGGGGCTTCCTACAATGAGCAGTTCTTC	CASMGQGASYNEQFF
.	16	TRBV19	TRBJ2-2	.	TGTGCCAGTAGTGCATCCTTCGGGAAATTCTCCGGGGAGCTGTTTTTT	CASSASFGKFSGELFF
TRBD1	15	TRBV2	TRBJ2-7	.	TGTGCCAGCAAAAATCAGGGGGACAAAAGCTACGAGCAGTACTTC	CASKNQGDKSYEQYF
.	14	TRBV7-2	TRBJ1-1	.	TGTGCCAGCAGCTTAGATTTCTTGGGGACTGAAGCTTTCTTT	CASSLDFLGTEAFF
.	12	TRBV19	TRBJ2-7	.	TGTGCCAGTAGAGGGACGGGCTACGAGCAGTACTTC	CASRGTGYEQYF
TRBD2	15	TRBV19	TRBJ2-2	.	TGTGCCAGTAGTGGGACCCCGGGAGGGACCGGGGAGCTGTTTTTT	CASSGTPGGTGELFF
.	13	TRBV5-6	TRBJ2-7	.	TGTGCCAGCAGCTTGGCTTCAGTCTACGAGCAGTACTTC	CASSLASVYEQYF
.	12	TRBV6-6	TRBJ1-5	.	TGTGCCAGCAGTTATCCGGAACGGCCCCAGCATTTT	CASSYPERPQHF
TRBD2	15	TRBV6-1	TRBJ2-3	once	TGTGCCAGCAGTGAGACTAGCGGGGGTCCAGATACGCAGTATTTT	CASSETSGGPDTQYF
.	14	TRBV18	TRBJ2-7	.	TGTGCCAGCTCACTGGCGGAGGGGCGCCACGAGCAGTACTTC	CASSLAEGRHEQYF
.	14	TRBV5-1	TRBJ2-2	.	TGCGCCAGCAGTCGGGACGGGGACACCGGGGAGCTGTTTTTT	CASSRDGDTGELFF
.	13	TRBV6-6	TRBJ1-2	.	TGTGCCAGCAATCAGGGCGGGGACTATGGCTACACCTTC	CASNQGGDYGYTF
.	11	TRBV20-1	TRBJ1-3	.	TGCAGTGCTATTACTGGAAACACCATATATTTT	CSAITGNTIYF
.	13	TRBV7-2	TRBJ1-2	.	TGTGCCAGCAGCTTAGCGTTCAGGGGTGGCTACACCTTC	CASSLAFRGGYTF
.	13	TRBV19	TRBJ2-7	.	TGTGCCAGTAGTATAGGTGGGGGCAACGAGCAGTACTTC	CASSIGGGNEQYF
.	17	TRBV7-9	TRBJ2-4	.	TGTGCCAGCAGCCGACTCGGACTTTTGGGCGGCAAAAACATTCAGTACTTC	CASSRLGLLGGKNIQYF
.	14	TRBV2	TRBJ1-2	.	TGTGCCAGCAGTGTGACAGTTTCCATCTATGGCTACACCTTC	CASSVTVSIYGYTF
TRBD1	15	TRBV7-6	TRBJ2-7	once	TGTGCCAGCAGCCTGGGACAGGGGGCATGGGGCGAGCAGTACTTC	CASSLGQGAWGEQYF
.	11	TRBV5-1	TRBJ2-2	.	TGCGCCAGCAGCTTGTTAGGGGAGCTGTTTTTT	CASSLLGELFF
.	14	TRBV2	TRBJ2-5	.	TGTGCCAGCAGCGGCCCGGGTCCGGGGGAGACCCAGTACTTC	CASSGPGPGETQYF
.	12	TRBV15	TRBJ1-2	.	TGTGCCACCAGCAACGACGGCTTCGGCTACACCTTC	CATSNDGFGYTF
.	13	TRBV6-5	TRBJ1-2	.	TGTGCCAGCAGACCACAGGGATCTGATGGCTACACCTTC	CASRPQGSDGYTF
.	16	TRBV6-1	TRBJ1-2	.	TGTGCCAGCAGTGAAGCGGCGGGACGGAGGCTAAATGGCTACACCTTC	CASSEAAGRRLNGYTF
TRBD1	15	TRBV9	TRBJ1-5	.	TGTGCCAGCAGCGTAGGGGACAGGGATGGCCAGCCCCAGCATTTT	CASSVGDRDGQPQHF
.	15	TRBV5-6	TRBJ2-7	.	TGTGCCAGCAGCTTCGGTGGGTTACGAACCTACGAGCAGTACTTC	CASSFGGLRTYEQYF
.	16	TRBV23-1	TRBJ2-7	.	TGCGCCAGCAGGGTTAGAAGGTGTCAGAAAACGTACGAGCAGTACTTC	CASRVRRCQKTYEQYF
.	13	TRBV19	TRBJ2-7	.	TGTGCCAGTAGTAGGCAGTCAGACTACGAGCAGTACTTC	CASSRQSDYEQYF
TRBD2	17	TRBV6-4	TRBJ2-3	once	TGTGCCAGCAGTGACTCGGGGACTAGCGGGGGGATAGATACGCAGTATTTT	CASSDSGTSGGIDTQYF
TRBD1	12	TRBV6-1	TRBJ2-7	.	TGTGCCACCCGACAGGGGTCCTACGAGCAGTACTTC	CATRQGSYEQYF
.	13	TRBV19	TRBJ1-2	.	TGTGCCAGTAGTATAGATCCCAACTATGGCTACACCTTC	CASSIDPNYGYTF
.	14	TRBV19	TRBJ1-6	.	TGTGCCAGTAGTCCGCGAGTTGGGAATTCACCCCTCCACTTT	CASSPRVGNSPLHF
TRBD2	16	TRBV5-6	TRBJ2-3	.	TGTGCCAGCAGCTTCGGGACTAGCGGGGGAATAGATACGCAGTATTTT	CASSFGTSGGIDTQYF
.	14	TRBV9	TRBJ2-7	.	TGTGCCAGCAGCGTAGAAGGGGTCTCTCTCGAGCAGTACTTC	CASSVEGVSLEQYF
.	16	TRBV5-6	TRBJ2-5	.	TGTGCCAGCAGCTTGGAAGGGACGGATGTACAAGAGACCCAGTACTTC	CASSLEGTDVQETQYF
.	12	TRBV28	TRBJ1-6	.	TGTGCCAGCAGTACAAGTAATTCACCCCTCCACTTT	CASSTSNSPLHF
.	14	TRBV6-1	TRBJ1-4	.	TGTGCCAGCCATCTAGGGGGGCCCGGTGAAAAACTGTTTTTT	CASHLGGPGEKLFF
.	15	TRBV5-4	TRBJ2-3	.	TGTGCCAGCAGCTTACGGGACCAGCGCACAGATACGCAGTATTTT	CASSLRDQRTDTQYF
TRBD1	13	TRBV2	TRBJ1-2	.	TGTGCCAGCAGTCTACCAGAGGACAGGGTGGGGACCTTC	CASSLPEDRVGTF
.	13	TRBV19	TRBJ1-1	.	TGTGCCAGTAGTCCGAGTGGAGGCCTTGAAGCTTTCTTT	CASSPSGGLEAFF
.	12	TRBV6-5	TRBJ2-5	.	TGTGCCAGCAGCGGAAACCAAGAGACCCAGTACTTC	CASSGNQETQYF
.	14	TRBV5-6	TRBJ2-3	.	TGTGCCAGCAGCTCCTGGACGAGTCCCGATACGCAGTATTTT	CASSSWTSPDTQYF
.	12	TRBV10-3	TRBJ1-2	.	TGTGCCATCAGTGAGACTAACTATGGCTACACCTTC	CAISETNYGYTF
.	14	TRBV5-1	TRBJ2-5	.	TGCGCCAGCAGCTTGGCACGGAGACAAGAGACCCAGTACTTC	CASSLARRQETQYF
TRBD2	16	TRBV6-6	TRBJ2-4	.	TGTGCCAGCAGTTTCGGACCCGGGGGGGCCAAAAACATTCAGTACTTC	CASSFGPGGAKNIQYF
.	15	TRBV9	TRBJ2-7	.	TGTGCCAGCAGCCCCCCGACGGGGGCAAGGGGCGAGCAGTACTTC	CASSPPTGARGEQYF
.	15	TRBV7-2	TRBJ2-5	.	TGTGCCAGCAGCTTAGCGTGGGGGGAACAAGAGACCCAGTACTTC	CASSLAWGEQETQYF
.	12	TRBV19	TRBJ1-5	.	TGTGCCAGTAGTTCCGGTAGGCAGCCCCAGCATTTT	CASSSGRQPQHF
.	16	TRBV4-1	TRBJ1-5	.	TGCGCCAGCAGCCAAGGTTTGGCAGCTAGCAATCAGCCCCAGCATTTT	CASSQGLAASNQPQHF
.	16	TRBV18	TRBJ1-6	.	TGTGCCAGCTCTCCACAGTCGGGACGAAACGGATCACCCCTCCACTTT	CASSPQSGRNGSPLHF
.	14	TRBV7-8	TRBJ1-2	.	TGTGCCAGCAGCTACGGGACAAGACCGACCGGCTACACCTTC	CASSYGTRPTGYTF
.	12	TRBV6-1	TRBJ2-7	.	TGTGCCACCGAGGTGGTATTCTACGAGCAGTACTTC	CATEVVFYEQYF
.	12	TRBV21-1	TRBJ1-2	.	TGTGCCAGCAGCAAGAGGGGGCAAGGCTACACCTTC	CASSKRGQGYTF
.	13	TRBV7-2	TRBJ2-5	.	TGTGCCAGCAGCCCTCGTTCGGGAGAGACCCAGTACTTC	CASSPRSGETQYF